These 30 T cell receptor beta chains share one sample of origin, sequenced in a study of blood T cells in healthy people across ages. A second roughly 6 to 11 cycle PCR used barcoded and J-beta primers. TCRdb re-derived calls from the 5' RACE reads in MiXCR, one entry per CDR3 protein. The data hold under 1,000,000 distinct CDR3 sequences, with roughly 40% observed a single time. Sequenced sample: blood. The receptors were sampled from a young man in good health.

Ten or more counts support this clonotype. The CDR3 DNA sequence: TGTGCCAGCAGCTGCCGGACAGGGGACAATGAGCAGTTCTTC. Translation: CASSCRTGDNEQFF. The V call is TRBV5-7, the J call TRBJ2-1; 9 nucleotides match TRBD1. TRBV5-7 qualifies as an ORF whose function is uncertain. The V gene end was trimmed by 3 bases and the J gene end by 5 bases; junction bases not matched to a gene: 3. This CDR3 is 14 amino acids long.

This clonotype was seen at least ten times. The chain combines TRBV20-1 with TRBJ2-3; weak D call: TRBD2 (7 bases). V was shortened by 0 bases and J by 4 bases, with 17 bases between the two germline ends. Germline values: CDR1 DFQATT, CDR2 SNEGSKA (reference sequence). CDR3 length equals 16 residues. This chain's CDR3 is CSARDEEGGLPDTQYF. In DNA form, the CDR3 reads TGCAGTGCTAGAGATGAAGAGGGGGGGTTGCCAGATACGCAGTATTTT.

The table lists this clonotype with many counts. The chain has TRBV7-2 and TRBJ2-3, with 12 bases aligning to TRBD2. The CDR3 has 16 residues. Germline V gives CDR1 SGHTA, CDR2 FQGNSA. V dropped 0 bases and J dropped 6; count of bases not matched to a gene: 4. The CDR3 DNA is TGTGCCAGCAGCTTAGCACTAGCGGGGGGTCAGGATACGCAGTATTTT. Translated: CASSLALAGGQDTQYF. Filled out from reference TRBV7-2 and TRBJ2-3, the complete variable domain reads GAGVSQSPSNKVTEKGKDVELRCDPISGHTALYWYRQSLGQGLEFLIYFQGNSAPDKSGLPSDRFSAERTGGSVSTLTIQRTQQEDSAVYLCASSLALAGGQDTQYFGPGTRLTVL.

CDR3 region: CASSQEGSYGYTF. CDR3 bases: TGCGCCAGCAGCCAAGAAGGCAGCTATGGCTACACCTTC. The chain links TRBV4-1 to TRBJ1-2, with D hard to call. CDR1 and CDR2 (germline): MGHRA, YSYEKL. This CDR3 has 13 residues. V was trimmed by 0 bases and J by 4 bases, leaving 6 bases between them.

This clonotype has just a few counts. The chain carries TRBV6-2 or TRBV6-3 and TRBJ2-3; D gene uncertain. The germline CDR1 and CDR2 sequences are MNHEY and SVGEGT. Trimming took off 5 bases at V and 4 bases at J, with 7 bases between the two ends. This CDR3 contains 12 residues. The CDR3 reads CASSRPADTQYF. The CDR3 bases are TGTGCCAGCAGTCGCCCAGCAGATACGCAGTATTTT.

Points on this clonotype: A much larger clone is a single base away; this may be a read error. V is TRBV12-3 or TRBV12-4 and J is TRBJ2-2, with D unclear. The CDR3 contains 12 residues. The CDR3, as DNA: TGTGCCAACAGTCCCTCTTCCGGGGAGCTGTTTTTT. Translation gives CANSPSSGELFF.

The J gene is TRBJ1-2, the V gene TRBV5-1; 8 nucleotides match TRBD1. Germline lookup yields CDR1 SGHRS and CDR2 YFSETQ. Germline trimming cut 0 bases from V and 2 bases from J; bases unmatched to any gene: 3. The CDR3 has 15 residues. The CDR3 region is CASSLDPGGNYGYTF. CDR3 in DNA: TGCGCCAGCAGCTTGGATCCAGGGGGCAACTATGGCTACACCTTC. The full variable domain, its missing parts supplied by reference TRBV5-1 and TRBJ1-2, is KAGVTQTPRYLIKTRGQQVTLSCSPISGHRSVSWYQQTPGQGLQFLFEYFSETQRNKGNFPGRFSGRQFSNSRSEMNVSTLELGDSALYLCASSLDPGGNYGYTFGSGTRLTVV.

The table lists this clonotype with a few counts. This chain connects TRBV2 to TRBJ2-3; D perhaps matches TRBD2 (6 bases). CDR3 length: 14 amino acids. Germline-derived CDR1 and CDR2 are SNHLY and FYNNEI. V lost 5 bases and J 4 bases, leaving 13 bases between the germline ends. The CDR3 DNA reads TGTGCCAGCAGTTTCAGACTAGGGGCAGATACGCAGTATTTT. Protein product: CASSFRLGADTQYF. Full variable domain (remainder filled in from reference TRBV2 and TRBJ2-3): EPEVTQTPSHQVTQMGQEVILRCVPISNHLYFYWYRQILGQKVEFLVSFYNNEISEKSEIFDDQFSVERPDGSNFTLKIRSTKLEDSAMYFCASSFRLGADTQYFGPGTRLTVL.

The rearrangement uses TRBV14 and TRBJ2-7; D is uncertain. Matching the DNA end better, TRBJ2-5 makes the J call doubtful. The CDR3 loop spans 13 amino acids. The germline CDR1 and CDR2 sequences are SGHDN and FVKESK. The CDR3: CANSTHLRETQYF. Here the CDR3 DNA reads TGTGCCAACAGTACCCATTTACGGGAGACCCAGTACTTC.

The CDR3 DNA reads as TGTGCCAGCAGACCCAGCGACAGGGGTCACACCGGGGAGCTGTTTTTT. Its protein product is CASRPSDRGHTGELFF. The chain recombines TRBV7-9 with TRBJ2-2; 8 bases align to TRBD1. Germline assignment: CDR1 SEHNR and CDR2 FQNEAQ (reference sequence). After removal of 6 bases from V and 3 bases from J, the junction contained 9 bases not matched to a gene. The length of the CDR3 is 16 residues. The full variable domain, rest sourced from reference TRBV7-9 and TRBJ2-2, is DTGVSQNPRHKITKRGQNVTFRCDPISEHNRLYWYRQTLGQGPEFLTYFQNEAQLEKSRLLSDRFSAERPKGSFSTLEIQRTEQGDSAMYLCASRPSDRGHTGELFFGEGSRLTVL.

The genes are TRBV6-6 and TRBJ2-7; D call uncertain. In germline, CDR1 is MNHNY, CDR2 SVGAGI (reference sequence). The CDR3 extends over 13 amino acids. The V gene lost 6 bases and the J gene lost 3 bases, with 12 bases spanning the gap. The CDR3 sequence: CASSPAGNYEQYF. The DNA for the CDR3 is TGTGCCAGCAGCCCCGCTGGGAACTACGAGCAGTACTTC.

This clonotype was observed a few times. The gene calls are TRBV5-1 and TRBJ2-2; TRBD1 might be the D (5 bases). From germline, CDR1 is SGHRS and CDR2 YFSETQ. This CDR3 region has 16 residues. V gave up 5 bases and J gave up 0 bases, with 14 bases separating them. CDR3 sequence: CASRAYRSTNTGELFF. The DNA for the CDR3 is TGCGCCAGCAGAGCATACAGGAGTACGAACACCGGGGAGCTGTTTTTT.

About this clonotype: A much larger clone differs from this one at a single base, so this may be a read error. The chain employs TRBV12-3 or TRBV12-4 and TRBJ2-1; perhaps TRBD2 as D (6 bases). The CDR3 contains 15 residues. Trimming left V 5 bases short and J 13 bases short, with 24 bases between. The chain's CDR3 is CASSPPGTDQETQFF. In DNA, the CDR3 is TGTGCCAGCAGTCCTCCCGGGACTGATCAAGAGACCCAGTTCTTC.

This clonotype showed up just a few times. DNA of the CDR3: TGTGCCAGCAGCTCAATGGGCGCTTCCTCGGAGCCCCAGCATTTT. Its translation: CASSSMGASSEPQHF. The chain is built from TRBV7-2 and TRBJ1-5; no reliable D call. V lost 4 bases and J lost 8, with 18 bases in between. Germline V gives CDR1 SGHTA, CDR2 FQGNSA. This CDR3 comprises 15 residues.

V gene TRBV14 combines with J gene TRBJ2-2, with TRBD2 identical over 9 bases. This CDR3 comprises 16 residues. The V and J ends lost 4 bases and 0 bases, in that order; junction bases with no gene match: 3. CDR1 and CDR2 from the germline V gene are SGHDN and FVKESK. The CDR3 spells CASSLAGATNTGELFF. CDR3 in DNA: TGTGCCAGCAGCCTAGCGGGGGCGACGAACACCGGGGAGCTGTTTTTT.

DNA of the CDR3: TGTGCCAGCAGCTTAGACCACAATGAGCAGTACTTC. This gives the protein CASSLDHNEQYF. The chain combines TRBV7-2 with TRBJ2-7, with D uncertain. Germline V lookup: CDR1 SGHTA, CDR2 FQGNSA. Trimming pared 1 base from V and 7 bases from J, leaving 8 bases between. The CDR3 length is 12 residues. The whole variable domain, filled in from reference TRBV7-2 and TRBJ2-7, reads GAGVSQSPSNKVTEKGKDVELRCDPISGHTALYWYRQSLGQGLEFLIYFQGNSAPDKSGLPSDRFSAERTGGSVSTLTIQRTQQEDSAVYLCASSLDHNEQYFGPGTRLTVT.

The CDR3 DNA reads as TGTGCCAGCAGTAACAGCAGGTCCTCCTACGAGCAGTACTTC. Its translation is CASSNSRSSYEQYF. J is TRBJ2-7 and V is TRBV2, with unresolved D. Trimming removed 5 bases at V and 0 bases at J, with 11 bases between. Germline V gives CDR1 SNHLY, CDR2 FYNNEI. This CDR3 contains 14 residues.

V usage is TRBV12-3 or TRBV12-4 and J usage is TRBJ1-1; 8 bases are shared with TRBD1. V shed 3 bases and J 1 base; nucleotides not matched to a gene: 4. The CDR3 is 15 amino acids. DNA of the CDR3: TGTGCCAGCAGTTTTAGGGACAGGCCGAACACTGAAGCTTTCTTT. Amino acids: CASSFRDRPNTEAFF.

As for this clonotype: This sequence may be a read error, since a much larger clone differs from it by one base. This chain joins TRBV4-3 and TRBJ2-7; D gene ambiguous. CDR1 and CDR2 from the germline V gene are LGHNA and YSLEER. This CDR3 has 13 residues. The germline V and J ends were trimmed by 4 bases and 7 bases, with 14 bases remaining between them. The CDR3 sequence is CASSPEVTNEQYF. As DNA, the CDR3 is TGCGCCAGCAGCCCAGAAGTTACGAATGAGCAGTACTTC.

This clonotype was counted at least ten times. The V and J genes are TRBV6-4 and TRBJ2-3; D not resolved. Trimming pared 0 bases from V and 2 bases from J, leaving 6 bases between. The CDR3 is 14 amino acids. Per the germline V gene, CDR1 is MRHNA and CDR2 is SNTAGT. The CDR3 loop is CASSDSGNTDTQYF. CDR3 sequence (DNA): TGTGCCAGCAGTGACTCCGGCAACACAGATACGCAGTATTTT.

V gene TRBV5-1 combines with J gene TRBJ2-1; TRBD2 matches 14 bases. The V gene end was trimmed by 3 bases and the J gene end by 2 bases; junction bases not matched to a gene: 7. The germline CDR1 and CDR2 sequences are SGHRS and YFSETQ. This CDR3 has 18 residues. The CDR3 loop reads CASSSTSGGAQTYNEQFF. The CDR3 DNA reads TGCGCCAGCAGCTCGACTAGCGGGGGGGCCCAGACCTACAATGAGCAGTTCTTC.

The genes are TRBV7-9 and TRBJ2-5; the D gene could be TRBD1 or TRBD2 (5 bases each). Trimming removed 11 bases at V and 11 bases at J, with 30 bases between. Germline lookup yields CDR1 SEHNR and CDR2 FQNEAQ (reference sequence). The CDR3 is 15 amino acids. The CDR3 DNA is TGTGCCGTGACACAGGAGTCAGGGAGATACAATGAGCAGTACTTC. Its protein is CAVTQESGRYNEQYF.

Only one count was recorded for this clonotype. V usage is TRBV11-3 and J usage is TRBJ2-2; TRBD2 aligns across 9 bases. The J segment lost 4 bases and the V segment lost 0 bases, leaving 6 bases of the junction unmatched. This CDR3 is 17 amino acids long. CDR1 is SGHNT, CDR2 YENEEA, per germline. CDR3 bases: TGTGCCAGCAGCTTAGATCAGCGGGGGGCCGGCACCGGGGAGCTGTTTTTT. Amino acids: CASSLDQRGAGTGELFF.

Comments on this clonotype: One end of the junction does not line up with germline, which may come from a read error. The chain joins TRBV20-1 to TRBJ1-1; D not resolved. Germline-derived CDR1 and CDR2 are DFQATT and SNEGSKA (reference sequence). CDR3 length: 11 amino acids. CDR3 loop: CGASDGTEAFF. CDR3 bases: TGCGGTGCTAGTGATGGGACTGAAGCTTTCTTT.

On this clonotype itself: At one end the junction does not follow the germline gene, possibly because of a read error. This chain uses TRBV15 with TRBJ2-3; D may correspond to TRBD1 or TRBD2 (5 bases each). From germline, CDR1 is LNHNV and CDR2 YYDKDF (reference sequence). The CDR3 has 19 amino acids. CDR3: CATSKGRVKWGRDTDTRYF. The CDR3 DNA sequence: TGTGCCACCAGCAAAGGCCGAGTCAAATGGGGACGCGACACAGATACGCGGTATTTT. Full variable domain (outside the CDR3, taken from reference TRBV15 and TRBJ2-3): DAMVIQNPRYQVTQFGKPVTLSCSQTLNHNVMYWYQQKSSQAPKLLFHYYDKDFNNEADTPDNFQSRRPNTSFCFLDIRSPGLGDTAMYLCATSKGRVKWGRDTDTRYFGPGTRLTVL.

The J gene is TRBJ1-2, the V gene TRBV7-2, with 7 bases matching TRBD1. V shed 4 bases, J shed 8 bases, and the junction held 4 bases outside the gene matches. The germline gives CDR1 SGHTA, CDR2 FQGNSA. The CDR3 runs to 12 residues. This chain's CDR3 is CASSSRQGGYTF. The CDR3 DNA is TGTGCCAGCAGCTCGAGACAGGGCGGCTACACCTTC.

The rearrangement links TRBV20-1 to TRBJ1-5, with D perhaps TRBD1 (5 bases). The ends were cut back, 3 bases at V and 1 base at J, with 13 bases in the middle. Germline V gene sequence: CDR1 DFQATT, CDR2 SNEGSKA (reference sequence). The CDR3 is 15 amino acids. The CDR3 loop reads CSASRVFGSNQPQHF. CDR3 nucleotides: TGCAGTGCTAGCAGGGTATTCGGGAGCAATCAGCCCCAGCATTTT.

The chain recombines TRBV12-3 or TRBV12-4 with TRBJ2-1, with 7 bases aligning to TRBD2. The CDR3 consists of 13 residues. V shed 8 bases and J 5 bases; nucleotides not matched to a gene: 6. In nucleotides, the CDR3 is TGTGCCAGCGGGTCAGGGAGGGACAATGAGCAGTTCTTC. It is translated as CASGSGRDNEQFF.

As for this clonotype: A clone one base away is much larger, so this may be a read error. V gene TRBV12-3 or TRBV12-4 combines with J gene TRBJ2-1; 9 positions match TRBD1. This CDR3 contains 14 residues. Trimming cost V 8 bases and J 5 bases; bases outside gene matches: 7. CDR3 DNA sequence: TGTGCCAGCCGGGACAGGGCGTCCCACAATGAGCAGTTCTTC. Its protein product is CASRDRASHNEQFF.

The sample holds one count of this clonotype. A much more abundant neighbour one base away suggests this may be a read error. V and J are TRBV11-1 and TRBJ2-1; D uncertain. The CDR3 is 12 residues long. Germline CDR1 and CDR2: SGHAT and FQDESV (reference sequence). The CDR3 coding sequence is TGTACCAGCAGCTTGACCAACAATGAGCAGTTCTTC. Translation gives CTSSLTNNEQFF.